The 17 T cell receptor beta chains below come from one sample, sequenced in a study of immune evolution from preneoplasia to lung adenocarcinoma (dated by TCRdb to 2020 to 2022). Receptors were amplified or captured by the immunoSEQ multiplex PCR assay. What TCRdb holds here is the immuneACCESS table cut down to in-frame rearrangements. Part of the clones is not present; checked against another copy, under half of the missing clones reflect an unresolved V gene, and the others are unexplained. The table for this sample lists around 7,000 clones; more than 65% of them were counted only once. Roughly 6.5% of the sample lies in the top ten. Sequenced material: FFPE lung adenocarcinoma in situ tissue. The cell subset or site tag for this specimen amounts to: preinvasive adenocarcinoma in situ (AIS). The receptor set was obtained from a person aged 55 to 79 with lung adenocarcinoma.

This clone was detected a few times. The chain has TRBV9 and TRBJ2-1; TRBD1 agrees at 7 bases. J gave up 5 bases and V 1 base, and 15 bases lay outside the gene matches. Looked up from germline, CDR1 is SGDLS and CDR2 is YYNGEE. The CDR3 totals 18 residues. Here the CDR3 reads CASSVQALQGLGNNEQFF. In nucleotides, the CDR3 is TGTGCCAGCAGCGTACAGGCTCTACAGGGGTTGGGGAACAATGAGCAGTTCTTC.

The chain joins TRBV18 to TRBJ1-1; TRBD1 might be the D (6 bases). Germline CDR1 is KGHSH and CDR2 is LQKENI. This CDR3 region has 16 residues. The V end lost 2 bases, the J end lost 6 bases, and 19 bases lay between the germline ends. CDR3 DNA sequence: TGTGCCAGCTCACCAAATACCCGGGGGCAGTCTGCTGAAGCTTTCTTT. Its protein is CASSPNTRGQSAEAFF.

The rearrangement joins TRBV9 to TRBJ2-3; TRBD2 matches 7 bases. The CDR3 length is 16 residues. The V gene's germline CDR1 is SGDLS and CDR2 YYNGEE. J gave up 2 bases and V 0 bases, and 6 bases lay outside the gene matches. The CDR3 DNA sequence: TGTGCCAGCAGCGTAGTGTGGGGAGGGGACACAGATACGCAGTATTTT. Its protein product is CASSVVWGGDTDTQYF.

As regards this clone: This sample also contains other DNA sequences that code for the same CDR3. The chain couples TRBV18 to TRBJ1-5; D not resolved. Germline V CDR1 and CDR2: KGHSH, LQKENI. Trimming removed 3 bases from V and 6 bases from J, with 9 bases in between. This CDR3 comprises 13 residues. CDR3 loop: CASSPGYGQPQHF. The CDR3 region has the DNA TGTGCCAGCTCACCGGGGTACGGTCAGCCCCAGCATTTT. Full variable domain (missing parts from reference TRBV18 and TRBJ1-5): NAGVMQNPRHLVRRRGQEARLRCSPMKGHSHVYWYRQLPEEGLKFMVYLQKENIIDESGMPKERFSAEFPKEGPSILRIQQVVRGDSAAYFCASSPGYGQPQHFGDGTRLSIL.

The chain joins TRBV7-9 to TRBJ2-2; D unresolved. V lost 2 bases and J lost 6, with 10 bases in between. This CDR3 is 14 amino acids long. Germline lookup yields CDR1 SEHNR and CDR2 FQNEAQ (reference sequence). The DNA for the CDR3 is TGTGCCAGCAGCTTAAGTACCCAGTCCGGGGAGCTGTTTTTT. Amino acid sequence: CASSLSTQSGELFF.

The gene calls are TRBV5-5 and TRBJ2-7, with D possibly being TRBD1 (6 bases). The CDR3 loop spans 15 amino acids. Germline V gene data show CDR1 as SGHKS and CDR2 as YYEKEE (reference sequence). Trimming cost V 0 bases and J 1 base, with 11 bases left between them. DNA of the CDR3: TGTGCCAGCAGCTTGGCCCCGGACAGTTCCTACGAGCAGTACTTC. This translates into CASSLAPDSSYEQYF.

The rearrangement links TRBV6-1 to TRBJ1-1; unclear D gene. From germline, CDR1 is MNHNS and CDR2 SASEGT. V was cut by 1 base and J by 3 bases, with 9 bases left in between. The CDR3 extends over 14 amino acids. The CDR3: CASSEGPKDTEAFF. The DNA of the CDR3 is TGTGCCAGCAGTGAAGGCCCGAAGGACACTGAAGCTTTCTTT.

Judged by abundance, this clone is medium-sized. This rearrangement joins TRBV11-1 to TRBJ2-3, with D unclear. The V end lost 5 bases, the J end lost 5 bases, and 11 bases lay between the germline ends. The CDR3 has 13 residues. CDR1 and CDR2 from the germline V gene are SGHAT and FQDESV (reference sequence). The CDR3 DNA reads TGTGCCAGCAGCCCCCACAGCCGAGATACGCAGTATTTT. Residues: CASSPHSRDTQYF.

Concerning this clone itself: Sequence at one end of the junction differs from germline and may be a read error. This chain links TRBV14 with TRBJ1-6; D ambiguous. Germline assignment: CDR1 SGHDN and CDR2 FVKESK. The CDR3 runs 18 residues. The CDR3, as DNA: TGTGCCGGCAGCCAAGATTGGGTAGGCAGCCCGCTACGCTCACCCCTCCACTTT. The encoded protein is CAGSQDWVGSPLRSPLHF.

In this sample, this clone turned up a few times. The genes are TRBV19 and TRBJ1-5; TRBD1 is a possible D gene (6 bases). This CDR3 is 15 amino acids long. The germline V gene encodes CDR1 LNHDA and CDR2 SQIVND (reference sequence). Trimming stripped 3 bases from V and 4 bases from J, with 13 bases between. Written as DNA, the CDR3 is TGTGCCAGTAGTATCACCCCGGGGGCAAATCAGCCCCAGCATTTT. Its translation is CASSITPGANQPQHF.

The chain links TRBV7-9 to TRBJ2-3, with D perhaps TRBD1 (6 bases). Germline CDR1 is SEHNR and CDR2 is FQNEAQ (reference sequence). The ends were cut back, 3 bases at V and 3 bases at J, with 16 bases in the middle. This CDR3 has 16 amino acids. CDR3 DNA sequence: TGTGCCAGCAGCTTCAGGACAGCCGTCGCTACAGATACGCAGTATTTT. Amino acid sequence: CASSFRTAVATDTQYF.

The CDR3 sequence: CASSLLHPNTGELFF. The CDR3, as DNA: TGTGCCAGCAGCTTATTACATCCGAACACCGGGGAGCTGTTTTTT. The J gene is TRBJ2-2, the V gene TRBV7-9; D gene unclear. Germline CDR1 SEHNR, CDR2 FQNEAQ (reference sequence). This CDR3 contains 15 residues. V was trimmed by 2 bases and J by 0 bases, leaving 7 bases between them.

The chain employs TRBV2 and TRBJ1-1; D is unclear. Germline CDR1 reads SNHLY; CDR2 reads FYNNEI. The CDR3 totals 10 residues. Trimming took 8 bases from V and 3 from J, leaving 4 bases between them. This CDR3 is CASEYTEAFF. CDR3 sequence (DNA): TGTGCCAGCGAGTACACTGAAGCTTTCTTT.

This clone was recorded once. The chain uses TRBV4-2 and TRBJ2-3; TRBD1 matches 9 bases. CDR1 LGHNA and CDR2 YNFKEQ come from the germline V gene. V shed 0 bases, J shed 4 bases, and the junction held 2 bases outside the gene matches. The CDR3 consists of 15 residues. The CDR3 reads CASSQETGGSDTQYF. CDR3 bases: TGTGCCAGCAGCCAAGAGACAGGGGGATCAGATACGCAGTATTTT.

This clone was seen a single time. The rearrangement joins TRBV9 to TRBJ2-1; D may be TRBD2 (7 bases). The V end lost 4 bases, the J end lost 9 bases, and 17 bases lay between the germline ends. CDR1 is SGDLS and CDR2 is YYNGEE in the germline V gene. The CDR3 totals 14 residues. The CDR3 protein is CASSPYGGAGEQFF. The DNA of the CDR3 is TGTGCCAGCAGCCCATATGGGGGGGCGGGTGAGCAGTTCTTC.

The CDR3 region is CASGRGELFF. The CDR3 DNA reads as TGTGCCAGCGGTAGGGGGGAGCTGTTTTTT. The chain carries TRBV27 and TRBJ2-2, with no clear D. With 8 bases removed from V and 8 bases from J, the gap between germline ends came to 6 bases. The germline V gene has CDR1 MNHEY and CDR2 SMNVEV (reference sequence). CDR3 length equals 10 residues.

This chain connects TRBV5-6 to TRBJ1-5; tentative D call: TRBD1 (6 bases). CDR3 size: 14 residues. Germline V gene data show CDR1 as SGHDT and CDR2 as YYEEEE. The ends were cut back, 4 bases at V and 7 bases at J, with 15 bases in the middle. CDR3 residues: CASSADSGEQPQHF. CDR3 bases: TGTGCCAGCAGCGCGGACAGCGGGGAACAGCCCCAGCATTTT.